Listed here is a single T cell receptor (beta chain). These data belong to a study of patients and donors after allogeneic stem cell transplantation. Trimming took off 4 bases at V and 3 bases at J, with 16 bases between the two ends. The CDR3 loop spans 16 amino acids. CDR1 is ENHRY, CDR2 SYGVKD, per germline. TCRdb fed the RT-PCR reads into MiXCR, producing one record per CDR3 protein. The data show tens of thousands of distinct CDR3 sequences, roughly 43% seen once. V is TRBV10-3 and J is TRBJ1-5; D is unclear. The sequenced sample was blood, either unsorted or a sorted T cell fraction (not recorded which). This receptor was identified in a human donor who was either an allogeneic HSCT recipient or a stem cell or donor lymphocyte infusion donor (not recorded which). It is not recorded whose cells these are; they may come from a transplant donor. CDR3 in DNA: TGTGCCATCAGTGGCCGTGGAGGGCAGAACAATCAGCCCCAGCATTTT. Translated, it gives CAISGRGGQNNQPQHF.